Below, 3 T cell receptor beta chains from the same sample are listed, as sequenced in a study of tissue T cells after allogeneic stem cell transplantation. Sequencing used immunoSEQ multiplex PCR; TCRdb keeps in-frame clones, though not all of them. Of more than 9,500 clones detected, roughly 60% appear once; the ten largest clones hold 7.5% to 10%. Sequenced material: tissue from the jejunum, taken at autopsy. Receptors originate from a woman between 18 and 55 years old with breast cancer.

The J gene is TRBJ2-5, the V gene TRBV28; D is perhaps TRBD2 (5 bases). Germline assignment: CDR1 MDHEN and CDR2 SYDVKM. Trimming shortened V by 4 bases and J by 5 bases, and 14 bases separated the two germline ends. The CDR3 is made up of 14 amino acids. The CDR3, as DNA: TGTGCCAGCAGTTCCCCCACGGAGCGGGAGACCCAGTACTTC. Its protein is CASSSPTERETQYF. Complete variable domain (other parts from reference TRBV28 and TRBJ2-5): DVKVTQSSRYLVKRTGEKVFLECVQDMDHENMFWYRQDPGLGLRLIYFSYDVKMKEKGDIPEGYSVSREKKERFSLILESASTNQTSMYLCASSSPTERETQYFGPGTRLLVL.

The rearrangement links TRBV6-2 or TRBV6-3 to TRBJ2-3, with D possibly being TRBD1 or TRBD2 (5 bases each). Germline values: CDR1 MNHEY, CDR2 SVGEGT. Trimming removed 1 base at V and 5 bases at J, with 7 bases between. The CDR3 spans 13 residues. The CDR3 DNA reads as TGTGCCAGCAGTTACTGGGGGTTAGATACGCAGTATTTT. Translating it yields CASSYWGLDTQYF.

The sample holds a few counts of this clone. The CDR3 region has the DNA TGCGCCAGCAGCTTGGGATCGGGTGGCACAGATACGCAGTATTTT. It codes for CASSLGSGGTDTQYF. The chain has TRBV5-1 and TRBJ2-3; D is unclear. The germline V and J ends were trimmed by 0 bases and 1 base, with 9 bases remaining between them. CDR3 size: 15 residues. Germline V gives CDR1 SGHRS, CDR2 YFSETQ.